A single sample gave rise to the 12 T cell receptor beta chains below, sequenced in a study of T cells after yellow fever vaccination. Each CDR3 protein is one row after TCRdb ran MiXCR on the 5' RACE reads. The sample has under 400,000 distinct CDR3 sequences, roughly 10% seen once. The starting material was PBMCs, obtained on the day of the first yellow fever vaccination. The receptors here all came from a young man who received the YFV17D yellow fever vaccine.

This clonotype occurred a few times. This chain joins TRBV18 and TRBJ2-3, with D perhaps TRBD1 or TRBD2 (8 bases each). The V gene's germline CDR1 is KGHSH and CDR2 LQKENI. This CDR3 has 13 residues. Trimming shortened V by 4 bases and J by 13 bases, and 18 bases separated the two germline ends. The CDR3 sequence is CASSLQRGTGEYF. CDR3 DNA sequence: TGTGCCAGCTCACTACAGCGGGGGACAGGCGAGTATTTT.

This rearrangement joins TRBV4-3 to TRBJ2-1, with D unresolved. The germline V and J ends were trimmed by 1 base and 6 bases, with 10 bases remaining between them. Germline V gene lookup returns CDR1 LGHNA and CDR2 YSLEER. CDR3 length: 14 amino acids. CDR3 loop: CASSQVRESNEQFF. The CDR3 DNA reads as TGCGCCAGCAGCCAAGTAAGGGAATCCAATGAGCAGTTCTTC.

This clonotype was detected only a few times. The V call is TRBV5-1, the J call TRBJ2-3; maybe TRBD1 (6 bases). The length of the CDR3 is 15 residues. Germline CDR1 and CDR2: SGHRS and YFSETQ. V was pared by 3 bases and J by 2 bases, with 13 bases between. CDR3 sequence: CASSSTGPHTDTQYF. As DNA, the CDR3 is TGCGCCAGCAGCTCGACAGGACCACACACAGATACGCAGTATTTT.

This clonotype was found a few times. The CDR3 region is CASSDKSLGWSYEQYF. The CDR3 nucleotides read TGTGCCAGCAGCGATAAGTCTCTGGGGTGGTCCTACGAGCAGTACTTC. The chain uses TRBV7-9 and TRBJ2-7; D remains ambiguous. The germline V gene encodes CDR1 SEHNR and CDR2 FQNEAQ (reference sequence). This CDR3 has 16 amino acids. The V and J ends lost 5 bases and 1 base respectively, with 18 bases between them.

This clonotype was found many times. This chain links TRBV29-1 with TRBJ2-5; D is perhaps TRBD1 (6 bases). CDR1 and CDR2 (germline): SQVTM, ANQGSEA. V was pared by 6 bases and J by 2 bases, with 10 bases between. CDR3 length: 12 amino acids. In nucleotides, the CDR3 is TGCAGCGTCTACAGGGTGCAAGAGACCCAGTACTTC. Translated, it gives CSVYRVQETQYF. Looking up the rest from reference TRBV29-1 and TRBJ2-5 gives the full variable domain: SAVISQKPSRDICQRGTSLTIQCQVDSQVTMMFWYRQQPGQSLTLIATANQGSEATYESGFVIDKFPISRPNLTFSTLTVSNMSPEDSSIYLCSVYRVQETQYFGPGTRLLVL.

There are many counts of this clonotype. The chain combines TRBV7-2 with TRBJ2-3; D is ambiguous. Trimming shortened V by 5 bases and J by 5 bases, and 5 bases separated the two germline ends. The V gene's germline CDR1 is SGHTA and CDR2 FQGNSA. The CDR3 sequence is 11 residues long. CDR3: CASSPLDTQYF. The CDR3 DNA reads TGTGCCAGCAGCCCCTTAGATACGCAGTATTTT.

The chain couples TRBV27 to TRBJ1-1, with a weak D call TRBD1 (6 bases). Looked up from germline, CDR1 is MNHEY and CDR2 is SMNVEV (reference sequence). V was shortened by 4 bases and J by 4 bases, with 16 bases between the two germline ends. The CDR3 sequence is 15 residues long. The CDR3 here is CASSSTGIGFTEAFF. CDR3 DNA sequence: TGTGCCAGCAGTTCAACAGGGATAGGGTTCACTGAAGCTTTCTTT.

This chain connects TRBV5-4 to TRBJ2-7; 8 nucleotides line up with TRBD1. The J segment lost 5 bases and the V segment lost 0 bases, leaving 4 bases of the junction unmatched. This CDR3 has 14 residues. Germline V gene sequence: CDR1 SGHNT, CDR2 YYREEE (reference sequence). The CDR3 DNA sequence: TGTGCCAGCAGCTTGGTAGGACAGGGAAACGAGCAGTACGTC. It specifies CASSLVGQGNEQYV.

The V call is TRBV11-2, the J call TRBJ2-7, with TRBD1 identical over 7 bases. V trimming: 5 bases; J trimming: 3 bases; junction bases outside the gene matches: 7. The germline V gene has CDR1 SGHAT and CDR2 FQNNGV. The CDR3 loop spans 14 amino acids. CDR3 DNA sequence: TGTGCCAGCAGCACACGACAGGGATACTACGAGCAGTACGTC. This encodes CASSTRQGYYEQYV.

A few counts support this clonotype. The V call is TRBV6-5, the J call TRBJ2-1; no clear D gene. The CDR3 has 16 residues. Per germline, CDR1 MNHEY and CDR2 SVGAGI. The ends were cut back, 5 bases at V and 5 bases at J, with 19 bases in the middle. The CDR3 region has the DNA TGTGCCAGCAGTCTACGAGGCACGTACTACCACAATGAGCAGTTCTTC. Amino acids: CASSLRGTYYHNEQFF.

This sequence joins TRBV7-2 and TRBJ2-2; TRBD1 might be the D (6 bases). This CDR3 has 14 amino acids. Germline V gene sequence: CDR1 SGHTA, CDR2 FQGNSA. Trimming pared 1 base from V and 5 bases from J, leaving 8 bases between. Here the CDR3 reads CASSLEGGTGELFF. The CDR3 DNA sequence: TGTGCCAGCAGCTTAGAAGGGGGAACCGGGGAGCTGTTTTTT. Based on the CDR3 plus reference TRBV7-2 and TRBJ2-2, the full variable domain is GAGVSQSPSNKVTEKGKDVELRCDPISGHTALYWYRQSLGQGLEFLIYFQGNSAPDKSGLPSDRFSAERTGGSVSTLTIQRTQQEDSAVYLCASSLEGGTGELFFGEGSRLTVL.

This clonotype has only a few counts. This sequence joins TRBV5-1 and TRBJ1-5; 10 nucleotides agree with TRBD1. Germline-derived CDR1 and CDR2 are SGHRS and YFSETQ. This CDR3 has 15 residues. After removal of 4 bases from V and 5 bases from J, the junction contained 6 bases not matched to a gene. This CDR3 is CASSPGQGVDQPQHF. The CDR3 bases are TGCGCCAGCAGCCCAGGACAGGGGGTGGATCAGCCCCAGCATTTT.